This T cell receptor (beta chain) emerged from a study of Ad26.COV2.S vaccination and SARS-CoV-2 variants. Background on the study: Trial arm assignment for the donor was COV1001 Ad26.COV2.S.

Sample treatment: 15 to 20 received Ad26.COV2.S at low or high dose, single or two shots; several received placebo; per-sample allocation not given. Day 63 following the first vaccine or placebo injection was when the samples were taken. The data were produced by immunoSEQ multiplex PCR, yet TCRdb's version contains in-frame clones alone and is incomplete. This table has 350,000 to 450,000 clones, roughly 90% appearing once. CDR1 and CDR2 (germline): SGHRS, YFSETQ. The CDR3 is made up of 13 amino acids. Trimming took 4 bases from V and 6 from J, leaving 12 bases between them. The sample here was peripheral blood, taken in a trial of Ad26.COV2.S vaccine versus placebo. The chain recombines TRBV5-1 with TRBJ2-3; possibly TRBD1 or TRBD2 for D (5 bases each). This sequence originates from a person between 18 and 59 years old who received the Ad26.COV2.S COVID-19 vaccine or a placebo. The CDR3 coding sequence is TGCGCCAGCAGCGTCGGGGACCTGGATACGCAGTATTTT. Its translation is CASSVGDLDTQYF.